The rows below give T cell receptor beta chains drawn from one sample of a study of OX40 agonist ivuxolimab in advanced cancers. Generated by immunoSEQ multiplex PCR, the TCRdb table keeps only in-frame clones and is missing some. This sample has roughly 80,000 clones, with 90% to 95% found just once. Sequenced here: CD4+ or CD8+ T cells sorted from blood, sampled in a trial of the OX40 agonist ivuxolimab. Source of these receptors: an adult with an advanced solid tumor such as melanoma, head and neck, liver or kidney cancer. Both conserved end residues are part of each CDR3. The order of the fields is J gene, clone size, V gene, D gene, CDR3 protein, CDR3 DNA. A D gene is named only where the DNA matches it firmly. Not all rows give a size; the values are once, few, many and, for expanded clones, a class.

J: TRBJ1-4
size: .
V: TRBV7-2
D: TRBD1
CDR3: CASSAYRGTNEKLFF
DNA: TGTGCCAGCAGCGCCTACAGGGGAACTAATGAAAAACTGTTTTTT

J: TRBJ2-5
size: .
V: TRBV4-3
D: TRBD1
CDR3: CASSQDGTGKETQYF
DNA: TGCGCCAGCAGCCAAGACGGGACAGGGAAAGAGACCCAGTACTTC

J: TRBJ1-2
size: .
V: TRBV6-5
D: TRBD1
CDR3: CASTETGQGYGYTF
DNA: TGTGCCAGCACCGAAACCGGACAGGGGTATGGCTACACCTTC

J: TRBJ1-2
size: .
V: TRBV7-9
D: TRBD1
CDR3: CASSPTGGYTF
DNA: TGTGCCAGCAGCCCGACAGGGGGCTACACCTTC

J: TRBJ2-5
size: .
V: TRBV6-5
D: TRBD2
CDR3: CASSFGGSETQYF
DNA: TGTGCCAGCAGTTTCGGCGGGAGCGAGACCCAGTACTTC

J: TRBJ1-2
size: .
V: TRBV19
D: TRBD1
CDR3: CASSMGQGNYGYTF
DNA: TGTGCCAGTAGTATGGGACAGGGCAACTATGGCTACACCTTC

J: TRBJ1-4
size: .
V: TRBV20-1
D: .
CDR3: CSAGGYEKLFF
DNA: TGCAGTGCTGGGGGGTATGAAAAACTGTTTTTT

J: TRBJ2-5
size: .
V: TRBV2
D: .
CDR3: CASSDLTQYF
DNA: TGTGCCAGCAGTGATCTGACCCAGTACTTC

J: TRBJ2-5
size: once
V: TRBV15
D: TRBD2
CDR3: CATSRDPPGGGETQYF
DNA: TGTGCCACCAGCAGAGATCCCCCGGGGGGTGGAGAGACCCAGTACTTC

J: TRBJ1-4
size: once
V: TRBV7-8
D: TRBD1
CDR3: CASSSLRIFPGQGHEKLFF
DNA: TGTGCCAGCAGCTCTCTACGAATTTTCCCGGGACAGGGGCATGAAAAACTGTTTTTT

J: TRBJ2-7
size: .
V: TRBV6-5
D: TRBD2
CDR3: CASRVLAGNREQYF
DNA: TGTGCCAGCAGAGTACTAGCGGGGAATAGGGAGCAGTACTTC

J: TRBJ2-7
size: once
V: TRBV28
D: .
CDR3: CASSKQGPPYEQYF
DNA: TGTGCCAGCAGTAAACAAGGACCTCCTTACGAGCAGTACTTC

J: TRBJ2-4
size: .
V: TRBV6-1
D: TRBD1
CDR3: CASSDRGLSKNIQYF
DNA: TGTGCCAGCAGTGATAGGGGGCTCTCCAAAAACATTCAGTACTTC

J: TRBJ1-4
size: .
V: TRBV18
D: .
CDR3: CASRLAWTNEKLFF
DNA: TGTGCCAGCCGACTAGCATGGACTAATGAAAAACTGTTTTTT

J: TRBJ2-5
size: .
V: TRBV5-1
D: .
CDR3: CASSLGSMAKGQETQYF
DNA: TGCGCCAGCAGCTTGGGATCGATGGCGAAAGGCCAAGAGACCCAGTACTTC

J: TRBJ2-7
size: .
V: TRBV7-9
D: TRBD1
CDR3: CASSPRGTGGKEQYF
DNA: TGTGCCAGCAGCCCCCGTGGGACAGGGGGGAAGGAGCAGTACTTC

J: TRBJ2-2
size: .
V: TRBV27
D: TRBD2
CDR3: CASSFSRASGTGELFF
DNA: TGTGCCAGCAGCTTTTCCAGGGCTAGCGGGACCGGGGAGCTGTTTTTT

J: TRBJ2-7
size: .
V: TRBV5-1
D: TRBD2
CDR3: CASSTGMVAGGRYEQYF
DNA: TGCGCCAGCAGCACCGGGATGGTAGCGGGAGGGCGTTACGAGCAGTACTTC

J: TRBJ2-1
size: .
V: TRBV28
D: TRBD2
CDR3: CASSFRGTIANNEQFF
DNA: TGTGCCAGCAGTTTTAGAGGGACTATCGCAAACAATGAGCAGTTCTTC

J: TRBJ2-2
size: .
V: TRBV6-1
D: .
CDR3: CASRNGPVLTGELFF
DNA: TGTGCCAGCAGAAACGGTCCGGTTTTAACCGGGGAGCTGTTTTTT

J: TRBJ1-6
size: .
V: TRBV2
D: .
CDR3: CASGKSGLSNSPLHF
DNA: TGTGCCAGCGGGAAGTCGGGTCTCTCCAATTCACCCCTCCACTTT

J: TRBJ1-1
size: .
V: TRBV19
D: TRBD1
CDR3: CASSTQGVGTEAFF
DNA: TGTGCCAGTAGTACGCAGGGGGTTGGGACTGAAGCTTTCTTT

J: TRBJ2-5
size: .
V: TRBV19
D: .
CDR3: CASSIAGQETQYF
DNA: TGTGCCAGTAGTATAGCGGGTCAAGAGACCCAGTACTTC

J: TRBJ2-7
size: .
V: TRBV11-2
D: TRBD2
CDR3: CASSFMSGRRAEQYF
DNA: TGTGCCAGCAGCTTTATGAGCGGGAGACGGGCCGAGCAGTACTTC

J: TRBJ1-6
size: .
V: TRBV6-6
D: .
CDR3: CASRRDGDNSPLHF
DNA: TGTGCCAGCAGACGTGACGGGGATAATTCACCCCTCCACTTT

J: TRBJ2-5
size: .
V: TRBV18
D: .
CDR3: CASSGGLGQETQYF
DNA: TGTGCCAGCTCTGGGGGGCTGGGGCAAGAGACCCAGTACTTC

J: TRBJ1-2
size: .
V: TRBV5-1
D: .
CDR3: CASSLGGVSGGYTF
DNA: TGCGCCAGCAGCTTGGGAGGGGTTAGTGGAGGCTACACCTTC

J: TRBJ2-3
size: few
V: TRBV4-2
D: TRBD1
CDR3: CASSHGTGTTDTQYF
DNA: TGTGCCAGCAGCCACGGGACAGGGACCACAGATACGCAGTATTTT

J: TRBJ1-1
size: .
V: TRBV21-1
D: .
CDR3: CASSNRIGVMNTEAFF
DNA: TGTGCCAGCAGCAATAGGATAGGAGTCATGAACACTGAAGCTTTCTTT

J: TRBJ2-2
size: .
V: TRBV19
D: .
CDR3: CASMGWTGELFF
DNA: TGTGCCAGTATGGGCTGGACCGGGGAGCTGTTTTTT

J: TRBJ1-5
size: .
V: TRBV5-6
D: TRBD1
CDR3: CASSNRGINQPQHF
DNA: TGTGCCAGCAGCAACAGGGGGATCAATCAGCCCCAGCATTTT

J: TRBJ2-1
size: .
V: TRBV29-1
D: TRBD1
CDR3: CSVEEGTGDRYNEQFF
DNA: TGCAGCGTTGAAGAAGGGACAGGGGACAGATACAATGAGCAGTTCTTC

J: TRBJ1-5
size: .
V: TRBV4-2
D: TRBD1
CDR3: CASSLGDSHNQPQHF
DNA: TGTGCCAGCAGCCTAGGGGACAGCCACAATCAGCCCCAGCATTTT

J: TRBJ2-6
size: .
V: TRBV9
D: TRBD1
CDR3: CASSPGTGGYSGANVLTF
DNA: TGTGCCAGCAGCCCCGGGACAGGGGGCTACTCTGGGGCCAACGTCCTGACTTTC

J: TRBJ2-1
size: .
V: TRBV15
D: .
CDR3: CAIRPGTVSGEQFF
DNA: TGTGCCATCCGTCCCGGGACTGTCAGCGGTGAGCAGTTCTTC

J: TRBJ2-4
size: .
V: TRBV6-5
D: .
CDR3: CASSYQPQGAKNIQYF
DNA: TGTGCCAGCAGTTACCAACCACAGGGAGCCAAAAACATTCAGTACTTC

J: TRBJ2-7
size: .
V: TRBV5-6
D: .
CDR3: CASSREDEQYF
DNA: TGTGCCAGCAGCAGAGAAGACGAGCAGTACTTC

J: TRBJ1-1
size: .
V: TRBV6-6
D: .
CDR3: CASSAIGARGTEAFF
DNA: TGTGCCAGCAGTGCCATAGGGGCGCGGGGCACTGAAGCTTTCTTT

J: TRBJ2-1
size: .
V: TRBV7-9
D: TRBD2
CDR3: CASSKRPGLAGRNEQFF
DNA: TGTGCCAGCAGCAAAAGACCGGGACTAGCGGGAAGAAATGAGCAGTTCTTC

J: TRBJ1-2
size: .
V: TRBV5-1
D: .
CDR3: CASSPDRIYGYTF
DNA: TGCGCCAGCAGCCCGGACAGAATCTATGGCTACACCTTC

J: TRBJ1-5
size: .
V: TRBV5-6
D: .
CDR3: CASSSSRDGNQPQHF
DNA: TGTGCCAGCAGCTCCAGCAGGGACGGCAATCAGCCCCAGCATTTT

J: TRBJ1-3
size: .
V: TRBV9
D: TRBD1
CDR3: CASSRRQGSSGNTIYF
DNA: TGTGCCAGCAGCCGAAGACAGGGTAGCTCTGGAAACACCATATATTTT

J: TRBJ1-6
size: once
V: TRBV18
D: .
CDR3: CASSPAVANSPLHF
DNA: TGTGCCAGCTCACCGGCCGTCGCAAATTCACCCCTCCACTTT

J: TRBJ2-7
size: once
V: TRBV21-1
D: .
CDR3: CASSKGQGGPYEQYF
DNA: TGTGCCAGCAGCAAAGGTCAGGGGGGCCCCTACGAGCAGTACTTC

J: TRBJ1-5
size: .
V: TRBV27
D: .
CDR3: CASSPRTGNQPQHF
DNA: TGTGCCAGCAGTCCGAGGACAGGCAATCAGCCCCAGCATTTT

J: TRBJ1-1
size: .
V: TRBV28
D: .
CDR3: CASSLTENTEAFF
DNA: TGTGCCAGCAGTCTAACAGAGAACACTGAAGCTTTCTTT

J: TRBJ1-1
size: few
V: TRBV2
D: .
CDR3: CASGPGANTEAFF
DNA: TGTGCCAGCGGCCCGGGGGCGAACACTGAAGCTTTCTTT

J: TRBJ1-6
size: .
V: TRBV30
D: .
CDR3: CAWTGELPNSPLHF
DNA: TGTGCCTGGACAGGGGAACTTCCTAATTCACCCCTCCACTTT

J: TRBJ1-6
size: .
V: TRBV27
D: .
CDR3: CASSLKLRQAYNSPLHF
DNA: TGTGCCAGCAGTTTAAAATTGCGGCAGGCCTATAATTCACCCCTCCACTTT